These T cell receptor beta chains were read from a single sample in a study of shared clonotypes between healthy human individuals. Clones were sequenced by immunoSEQ multiplex PCR, and TCRdb holds only the in-frame ones, with some missing. The sample lists around 330,000 clones, around 67% occurring once. Sequenced: memory CD4+ T cells sorted from blood. The receptor set was obtained from a man aged 25-45 years in good health. Each CDR3 is given with its conserved first and last residue. The order of the fields is V gene, clone size, J gene, D gene, CDR3 protein, CDR3 DNA. D genes are given only for firm matches. Expanded clones get a size class; other rows say once, few or many, or leave the size out.

TRBV6-4,NA,TRBJ2-1,TRBD2,CASSDLSPRTSGHYNEQFF,TGTGCCAGCAGTGATTTAAGTCCTCGGACTAGCGGACACTACAATGAGCAGTTCTTC
TRBV2,once,TRBJ2-7,TRBD2,CASSDPLRSGRDSYEQYF,TGTGCCAGCAGTGACCCCCTAAGGAGCGGGAGGGATTCCTACGAGCAGTACTTC
TRBV30,NA,TRBJ2-7,NA,CAWSYRVHATYEQYF,TGTGCCTGGTCGTACAGGGTCCATGCAACCTACGAGCAGTACTTC
TRBV7-8,NA,TRBJ2-2,NA,CASSSKGEATGELFF,TGTGCCAGCAGCTCGAAAGGGGAGGCAACCGGGGAGCTGTTTTTT
TRBV18,NA,TRBJ2-1,NA,CASSPEMGRNEQFF,TGTGCCAGCTCACCGGAAATGGGAAGAAATGAGCAGTTCTTC
TRBV4-3,NA,TRBJ1-1,NA,CASSHDGRALGEAFF,TGCGCCAGCAGTCACGATGGGCGAGCCCTCGGTGAAGCTTTCTTT
TRBV30,NA,TRBJ2-5,TRBD2,CAFTRLAGGRETQYF,TGTGCCTTTACACGACTAGCGGGAGGACGTGAGACCCAGTACTTC
TRBV20-1,NA,TRBJ2-5,NA,CSAREIETQYF,TGCAGTGCTAGAGAAATAGAGACCCAGTACTTC
TRBV6-4,NA,TRBJ2-2,TRBD1,CASSDGQGDTGELFF,TGTGCCAGCAGTGACGGACAGGGGGACACCGGGGAGCTGTTTTTT
TRBV6-6,NA,TRBJ2-1,NA,CASSPFSVVAENEQFF,TGTGCCAGCAGTCCCTTTAGTGTTGTCGCCGAGAATGAGCAGTTCTTC
TRBV10-3,few,TRBJ2-7,TRBD2,CAISDLAGGYEQYF,TGTGCCATCAGTGATCTAGCGGGAGGCTACGAGCAGTACTTC
TRBV9,NA,TRBJ2-7,TRBD2,CASSVSGASSYEQYF,TGTGCCAGCAGCGTTAGCGGGGCAAGCTCCTACGAGCAGTACTTC
TRBV29-1,once,TRBJ2-3,TRBD2,CSVDSGLGRTDTQYF,TGCAGCGTTGATTCGGGACTAGGTCGGACAGATACGCAGTATTTT
TRBV10-1,once,TRBJ2-1,NA,CASSDPPAHNEQFF,TGCGCCAGCAGTGACCCACCAGCGCACAATGAGCAGTTCTTC
TRBV28,NA,TRBJ2-2,TRBD1,CASSLRTGVATGELFF,TGTGCCAGCAGTTTAAGGACAGGGGTGGCGACCGGGGAGCTGTTTTTT
TRBV7-9,NA,TRBJ1-5,NA,CASSLAPPGYSNQPQHF,TGTGCCAGCAGCTTAGCTCCCCCGGGCTATAGCAATCAGCCCCAGCATTTT
TRBV2,NA,TRBJ2-2,TRBD2,CASSDSGRRGGELFF,TGTGCCAGCAGTGATAGCGGGAGACGTGGCGGGGAGCTGTTTTTT
TRBV4-3,few,TRBJ2-2,TRBD2,CASSQVGGTGELFF,TGCGCCAGCAGCCAAGTCGGGGGGACCGGGGAGCTGTTTTTT
TRBV7-3,NA,TRBJ2-3,NA,CASSLVPDTQYF,TGTGCCAGCAGCTTAGTTCCAGATACGCAGTATTTT
TRBV28,NA,TRBJ1-1,NA,CASSSNFLVNTEAFF,TGTGCCAGCAGTTCAAATTTCCTCGTGAACACTGAAGCTTTCTTT
TRBV5-6,NA,TRBJ2-1,TRBD2,CASSSRGLAFNVNEQFF,TGTGCCAGCAGCTCGCGGGGACTAGCATTTAACGTAAATGAGCAGTTCTTC
TRBV7-9,NA,TRBJ2-7,TRBD2,CASSAFEGLARPYEQYF,TGTGCCAGCAGCGCCTTTGAGGGACTAGCGAGGCCCTACGAGCAGTACTTC
TRBV15,NA,TRBJ2-5,NA,CATSRPSLRVQETQYF,TGTGCCACCAGCAGACCAAGTCTCAGGGTGCAAGAGACCCAGTACTTC
TRBV18,NA,TRBJ2-7,NA,CASSPLVRPYEQYF,TGTGCCAGCTCACCCCTCGTGAGGCCCTACGAGCAGTACTTC
TRBV28,NA,TRBJ1-1,NA,CASSTSRNTEAFF,TGTGCCAGCAGTACATCAAGAAACACTGAAGCTTTCTTT
TRBV28,NA,TRBJ2-5,TRBD1,CASSSYPLTGWQETQYF,TGTGCCAGCAGTTCCTACCCCTTGACAGGGTGGCAAGAGACCCAGTACTTC
TRBV10-3,NA,TRBJ2-3,TRBD2,CAISPGLDTDTQYF,TGTGCCATCAGCCCGGGACTAGACACAGATACGCAGTATTTT
TRBV5-1,few,TRBJ2-3,TRBD2,CASSLEASGRPDTQYF,TGCGCCAGCAGCTTGGAGGCTAGCGGGAGACCAGATACGCAGTATTTT
TRBV5-6,NA,TRBJ2-5,TRBD2,CASSLWTSHDLETQYF,TGTGCCAGCAGCCTTTGGACTAGCCACGACCTGGAGACCCAGTACTTC